These T cell receptor beta chains were read from a single sample in a study of CD8+ T cells in alopecia areata. The protocol was immunoSEQ multiplex PCR, while the TCRdb copy is restricted to in-frame clones and leaves out a portion. Found here are about 110,000 clones, 55% to 75% of them singletons; the top ten hold 20% to 25%. Sequences were obtained from CD8+ T cells sorted from blood. The origin of the receptors is a human donor in good health. The CDR3 runs from the conserved cysteine through the conserved F or W. The listing skips clone size in some rows; elsewhere it reads once, few, many or a size class.

>TRBV5-6|TRBJ1-4|many
CASSGVATNEKLFF
>TRBV11-2|TRBJ2-1|.
CASSGLAAYNEQFF
>TRBV9|TRBJ2-1|.
CASSLPGTGGTDEQFF
>TRBV2|TRBJ2-7|few
CASNLRPVRTGPYEQYF
>TRBV30|TRBJ2-2|.
CAWSLAGLNTGELFF
>TRBV9|TRBJ2-3|.
CASSVGGDTQYF
>TRBV13|TRBJ2-3|.
CASSFLEREYRGSDTQYF
>TRBV2|TRBJ2-1|.
CASSGTPPRAYNEQFF
>TRBV5-6|TRBJ1-5|.
CASSRGQGAFSSSQHF
>TRBV2|TRBJ1-5|.
CASSEIQPGPTQPQHF
>TRBV30|TRBJ1-5|once
CAWSVRQGGNQPQHF
>TRBV9|TRBJ1-2|few
CASSVVEVPYGYTF
>TRBV4-1|TRBJ2-1|.
CASSQDLGLAGLNSYNEQFF
>TRBV10-2|TRBJ2-5|few
CASKLAGGEEGTQYF
>TRBV13|TRBJ1-1|.
CASSSGTVNTEAFF
>TRBV13|TRBJ2-7|few
CASSLQGLSTFYEQYF
>TRBV5-1|TRBJ2-5|.
CASSLGQRYQETQYF
>TRBV27|TRBJ1-5|.
CASSWARGNQPQHF
>TRBV2|TRBJ1-2|.
CASSDWQSDGYTF
>TRBV5-5|TRBJ2-1|.
CASSSTPDEQFF
>TRBV15|TRBJ2-2|many
CATSRDTGELFF
>TRBV9|TRBJ1-1|.
CASSTQGRSNTEAFF
>TRBV5-1|TRBJ2-7|few
CASSPTPGLAGAYEQYF
>TRBV28|TRBJ2-7|once
CASSLQGANEQYF
>TRBV2|TRBJ1-1|.
CASSELGRLATEAFF
>TRBV19|TRBJ2-1|.
CASSVQGGNEQFF
>TRBV5-4|TRBJ2-2|.
CASSLVGPPGGELFF
>TRBV9|TRBJ2-7|.
CASSDGTEDPYEQYF
>TRBV28|TRBJ2-3|few
CASTSYTDTQYF
>TRBV4-1|TRBJ1-1|few
CASSQGGRGMNTEAFF
>TRBV2|TRBJ2-3|once
CASSELTSGGLTDTQYF
>TRBV30|TRBJ1-5|.
CAWSVKGVGNQPQHF
>TRBV7-8|TRBJ2-1|.
CASSRFISSYNEQFF
>TRBV7-9|TRBJ1-2|.
CASSPPGQGFGGYTF
>TRBV28|TRBJ2-5|.
CASSLAGAVETQYF
>TRBV30|TRBJ1-1|.
CAWSEVGTEAFF
>TRBV15|TRBJ2-5|.
CATSRDRLAGVQETQYF
>TRBV28|TRBJ2-7|few
CASSWATSGTYEQYF
>TRBV5-1|TRBJ1-4|few
CASSPGQSLRVAEKLFF
>TRBV28|TRBJ2-7|few
CASSPPNGTSQPSYEQYF
>TRBV9|TRBJ1-1|.
CASSAPGGYAEAFF
>TRBV2|TRBJ2-1|.
CASREALGREYGGNEQFF
>TRBV11-2|TRBJ2-5|.
CASSFEQETQYF
>TRBV27|TRBJ1-2|once
CASSFSGQGMFYGYTF
>TRBV29-1|TRBJ2-2|.
CSVGGQANTGELFF
>TRBV10-2|TRBJ1-1|.
CASSGDRGNTEAFF
>TRBV13|TRBJ1-2|.
CASRPESATGNYGYTF
>TRBV7-9|TRBJ2-1|many
CASTLPGGRAEFF
>TRBV5-6|TRBJ1-1|few
CASSLSASMNTEAFF
>TRBV7-8|TRBJ2-1|.
CASSWFQRGGRNEQFF
>TRBV28|TRBJ1-1|few
CASSRPGYTEAFF
>TRBV5-1|TRBJ2-4|.
CASRSTGGLKNIQYF
>TRBV25-1|TRBJ2-6|few
CASSEPTVSGANVLTF
>TRBV10-3|TRBJ1-2|.
CAIGPGEGNYGYTF
>TRBV4-1|TRBJ2-3|.
CASSQAGAVDTQYF